This T cell receptor beta chain was captured in a study of T-cell memory formation after mild COVID-19. In germline, CDR1 is SGHVS, CDR2 FNYEAQ. This CDR3 has 13 amino acids. Trimming pared 5 bases from V and 3 bases from J, leaving 10 bases between. TCRdb reprocessed the 5' RACE reads with MiXCR, giving one entry per CDR3 protein. The sample holds about 390,000 distinct CDR3 sequences, under 25% seen once. The sequencing sample was made of PBMCs or a T cell subset sorted from them (not recorded which). The chain carries TRBV7-6 and TRBJ1-1; possibly TRBD1 for D (5 bases). The sequence was collected from an adult woman who had mild COVID-19 (a few samples of this study predate the infection). Cell type and time point are not known. The DNA of the CDR3 is TGTGCCAGCAGCCAGGCGGGGGACACTGAAGCTTTCTTT. It translates to CASSQAGDTEAFF.